This T cell receptor (beta chain) was retrieved from a study of regulatory T cells in long-lasting Graves disease. There are many counts of this clonotype. The sample's time point: newly diagnosed GD, antithyroid drugs for less than 3 months. From PBMCs, RNA was extracted and then used to make the TCR library. Building the TCR beta libraries relied on iRepertoire HTBI primers, and CDR3 regions underwent Arm-PCR. TCRdb re-called the multiplex PCR reads with MiXCR, one entry per CDR3 protein. The sample yields some 250,000 distinct CDR3 sequences, roughly 18% seen once. V shed 5 bases and J shed 6 bases, with 11 bases lying between them. This CDR3 has 12 residues. Germline CDR1 reads SNHLY; CDR2 reads FYNNEI. In addition, the sample was reused for a study of T cells in Graves' hyperthyroidism and ophthalmopathy.

This specimen was peripheral blood mononuclear cells (PBMCs), taken at new diagnosis, from a patient treated with antithyroid drugs. The sequence came from a young woman with Graves disease. The chain links TRBV2 to TRBJ2-7; tentatively, D is TRBD2 (6 bases). This chain's CDR3 is CASSPRRAEQYF. CDR3 DNA sequence: TGTGCCAGCAGTCCCCGGAGGGCCGAGCAGTACTTC.